The next 24 T cell receptor beta chains were all read from a single sample in a study of cytotoxic CD8 clonotypes in ibrutinib-treated CLL (dated by TCRdb to the early 2020s). The time point label on this specimen signifies: approximately eleven months on ibrutinib. To prepare the library, the immunoSEQ multiplex PCR assay was applied. TCRdb's version of the immuneACCESS table is confined to in-frame rearrangements and falls short of the full clone set. An unresolved V gene accounts for under half of the shortfall where checked; the remainder is of unknown origin. Within this sample are tens of thousands of clones, with roughly two thirds of them counted one time only. About 13% of the sample belongs to the ten largest clones. The sequenced sample was PBMCs, obtained after 12 months of ibrutinib treatment. The receptors were sampled from a human donor with chronic lymphocytic leukemia.

The chain is built from TRBV25-1 and TRBJ1-1; 7 bases fit TRBD1. The CDR3 is 15 amino acids. Germline assignment: CDR1 MGHDK and CDR2 SYGVNS. Trimming at V came to 3 bases and at J to 0 bases, leaving 4 bases not matched to a gene. The CDR3 DNA reads as TGTGCCAGCAGTGACTCCGGACAGGTGAACACTGAAGCTTTCTTT. Translated: CASSDSGQVNTEAFF.

The chain carries TRBV4-1 and TRBJ2-5; the D call may be TRBD1 or TRBD2 (6 bases each). Per the germline V gene, CDR1 is MGHRA and CDR2 is YSYEKL. CDR3 length: 16 amino acids. The ends were cut back, 1 base at V and 6 bases at J, with 18 bases in the middle. The CDR3 is CASSQVALGGGQTQYF. The CDR3 bases are TGCGCCAGCAGCCAAGTGGCCTTGGGGGGCGGGCAGACCCAGTACTTC.

This clone was counted a single time. This chain joins TRBV28 and TRBJ2-3; 13 nucleotides align to TRBD2. Germline V gene lookup returns CDR1 MDHEN and CDR2 SYDVKM. J gave up 2 bases and V 5 bases, and 7 bases lay outside the gene matches. There are 17 residues in the CDR3. The CDR3 DNA is TGTGCCAGCAGTCCAGGACTAGCGGGAGCCGTCACAGATACGCAGTATTTT. It translates to CASSPGLAGAVTDTQYF.

V gene TRBV29-1 combines with J gene TRBJ2-3; D is perhaps TRBD1 (6 bases). Trimming stripped 3 bases from V and 2 bases from J, with 15 bases between. CDR3 length equals 15 residues. CDR1 SQVTM and CDR2 ANQGSEA come from the germline V gene. In DNA, the CDR3 is TGCAGCGTTGATTCGTCCCAGGGGAACACAGATACGCAGTATTTT. Translated, it gives CSVDSSQGNTDTQYF.

The V call is TRBV29-1, the J call TRBJ1-4, with a possible D match to TRBD1 (5 bases). Germline-derived CDR1 and CDR2 are SQVTM and ANQGSEA. The CDR3 runs to 14 residues. Between the trimmed V and J ends, which lost 6 bases and 6 bases, there was a span of 17 bases. CDR3 amino acids: CSVRDQFEYEKLFF. As DNA, the CDR3 is TGCAGCGTGAGGGACCAATTTGAGTATGAAAAACTGTTTTTT.

The chain employs TRBV5-1 and TRBJ2-2; TRBD2 is a possible D gene (5 bases). Trimming shortened V by 5 bases and J by 5 bases, and 16 bases separated the two germline ends. CDR1 is SGHRS, CDR2 YFSETQ, per germline. The CDR3 consists of 15 residues. DNA for the CDR3: TGCGCCAGCAGTCCCGGCGGAGGAGGAACCGGGGAGCTGTTTTTT. It encodes CASSPGGGGTGELFF.

V usage is TRBV5-1 and J usage is TRBJ1-1; a weak D match, TRBD1 (5 bases). Germline V gene data show CDR1 as SGHRS and CDR2 as YFSETQ. V lost 3 bases and J lost 5, with 14 bases in between. The CDR3 is 14 residues long. The CDR3 region is CASSSGGGGTEAFF. The CDR3 region has the DNA TGCGCCAGCAGCTCCGGGGGAGGCGGAACTGAAGCTTTCTTT. The full variable domain, with the rest looked up from reference TRBV5-1 and TRBJ1-1, is KAGVTQTPRYLIKTRGQQVTLSCSPISGHRSVSWYQQTPGQGLQFLFEYFSETQRNKGNFPGRFSGRQFSNSRSEMNVSTLELGDSALYLCASSSGGGGTEAFFGQGTRLTVV.

The V and J genes are TRBV5-4 and TRBJ2-5, with D maybe TRBD2 (6 bases). Germline V gives CDR1 SGHNT, CDR2 YYREEE (reference sequence). The V end was cut by 0 bases, the J end by 3 bases, with 9 bases between. CDR3 length equals 14 residues. The CDR3 sequence is CASSLGTNKETQYF. CDR3 sequence (DNA): TGTGCCAGCAGCTTGGGGACTAACAAAGAGACCCAGTACTTC.

The CDR3 coding sequence is TGTGCCACCAAAGCTGGAGGGACAGGGAGGGGCAATCAGCCCCAGCATTTT. Amino acid sequence: CATKAGGTGRGNQPQHF. The rearrangement links TRBV19 to TRBJ1-5; 9 nucleotides line up with TRBD1. This CDR3 region has 17 residues. With 10 bases clipped from V and 2 bases from J, the junction kept 15 bases outside the gene matches. CDR1 is LNHDA, CDR2 SQIVND, per germline (reference sequence).

The rearrangement uses TRBV15 and TRBJ2-1; the D is unclear. V was shortened by 0 bases and J by 3 bases, with 6 bases between the two germline ends. Germline V gene lookup returns CDR1 LNHNV and CDR2 YYDKDF (reference sequence). The CDR3 has 14 residues. CDR3 sequence (DNA): TGTGCCACCAGCAGAGATGCAGACTACAATGAGCAGTTCTTC. Amino acid sequence: CATSRDADYNEQFF.

This clone has a single count. The J gene is TRBJ2-1, the V gene TRBV18, with unresolved D. The CDR3 consists of 15 residues. The germline V and J ends were trimmed by 4 bases and 4 bases, with 14 bases remaining between them. Germline V gene data show CDR1 as KGHSH and CDR2 as LQKENI. The CDR3 spells CASSQPPTDYNEQFF. DNA for the CDR3: TGTGCCAGCTCACAGCCTCCGACTGATTACAATGAGCAGTTCTTC.

The V call is TRBV5-6, the J call TRBJ2-2; the D gene is possibly TRBD1 (5 bases). This CDR3 is built from 14 residues. Trimming removed 5 bases at V and 2 bases at J, with 10 bases between. Germline V lookup: CDR1 SGHDT, CDR2 YYEEEE. CDR3 residues: CASRSGQNTGELFF. The CDR3 DNA is TGTGCCAGCAGATCTGGACAAAACACCGGGGAGCTGTTTTTT.

The chain joins TRBV7-9 to TRBJ2-3; D possibly corresponds to TRBD1 (5 bases). The V gene's germline CDR1 is SEHNR and CDR2 FQNEAQ (reference sequence). Trimming removed 5 bases from V and 5 bases from J, with 11 bases in between. This CDR3 contains 13 residues. CDR3 residues: CASSRQGLDTQYF. CDR3 coding DNA: TGTGCCAGCAGCCGGCAGGGTTTAGATACGCAGTATTTT. Variable domain in full (rest from reference TRBV7-9 and TRBJ2-3): DTGVSQNPRHKITKRGQNVTFRCDPISEHNRLYWYRQTLGQGPEFLTYFQNEAQLEKSRLLSDRFSAERPKGSFSTLEIQRTEQGDSAMYLCASSRQGLDTQYFGPGTRLTVL.

The J gene is TRBJ2-1, the V gene TRBV4-3; 11 nucleotides line up with TRBD2. CDR3 size: 16 residues. Germline CDR1 reads LGHNA; CDR2 reads YSLEER. The V segment lost 4 bases and the J segment 2 bases; nucleotides outside the gene matches: 4. The CDR3: CASSPRLAGTYNEQFF. In DNA form, the CDR3 reads TGCGCCAGCAGCCCAAGACTAGCGGGAACCTACAATGAGCAGTTCTTC.

The J gene is TRBJ2-2, the V gene TRBV27; D might be TRBD1 (6 bases). V was pared by 0 bases and J by 1 base, with 12 bases between. The CDR3 is made up of 17 amino acids. CDR1 and CDR2 (germline): MNHEY, SMNVEV (reference sequence). For the CDR3, the DNA is TGTGCCAGCAGTTTATCGAATAAGGGGGTGAACACCGGGGAGCTGTTTTTT. Protein: CASSLSNKGVNTGELFF.

The CDR3 protein is CSAAPGTEAFF. The CDR3 nucleotides read TGCAGTGCTGCCCCGGGCACTGAAGCTTTCTTT. This sequence joins TRBV20-1 and TRBJ1-1; D gene ambiguous. The CDR3 consists of 11 residues. Trimming removed 5 bases from V and 4 bases from J, with 8 bases in between. Germline V lookup: CDR1 DFQATT, CDR2 SNEGSKA (reference sequence).

In its sample, this clone was seen a few times. The CDR3, as DNA: TGTGCCAGCAGTACGACAGCGGGAGACAGCAGGGATGAGCAGTTCTTC. This codes for CASSTTAGDSRDEQFF. The chain recombines TRBV27 with TRBJ2-1, with 8 bases that match TRBD2. The CDR3 runs 16 residues. Germline values: CDR1 MNHEY, CDR2 SMNVEV (reference sequence). Losses at the gene ends were 5 bases for V and 8 bases for J; bases not matched to a gene: 14.

The chain employs TRBV4-2 and TRBJ2-2, with 7 bases lining up with TRBD1. The trim removed 1 base at V and 1 base at J, leaving 0 bases unmatched. The length of the CDR3 is 15 residues. Germline V CDR1 and CDR2: LGHNA, YNFKEQ. DNA for the CDR3: TGTGCCAGCAGCCAAGGGGACAGGAACACCGGGGAGCTGTTTTTT. Its protein product is CASSQGDRNTGELFF.

This chain connects TRBV6-1 to TRBJ1-3; D perhaps matches TRBD1 (5 bases). V was pared by 1 base and J by 0 bases, with 10 bases between. This CDR3 contains 16 residues. The germline gives CDR1 MNHNS, CDR2 SASEGT. The CDR3 coding sequence is TGTGCCAGCAGTGAAGGTCACAGGTCCTCTGGAAACACCATATATTTT. This sequence encodes CASSEGHRSSGNTIYF.

V and J are TRBV19 and TRBJ1-5, with D tentatively TRBD1 (5 bases). The V gene's germline CDR1 is LNHDA and CDR2 SQIVND (reference sequence). Trimming left V 6 bases short and J 2 bases short, with 14 bases between. This CDR3 region has 15 residues. CDR3 residues: CASRNDRGGNQPQHF. CDR3 sequence (DNA): TGTGCCAGTAGAAATGATAGGGGTGGCAATCAGCCCCAGCATTTT.

This chain joins TRBV30 and TRBJ1-1, with 11 bases that match TRBD1. The junction had 6 bases not matched to a gene; V was cut back by 5 bases and J by 4 bases. The germline V gene encodes CDR1 GTSNPN and CDR2 SVGIG (reference sequence). CDR3 size: 14 residues. The CDR3, as DNA: TGTGCCTGGGGGACAGGGGGTTCAATCACTGAAGCTTTCTTT. Its protein product is CAWGTGGSITEAFF.

J is TRBJ2-1 and V is TRBV4-3; the match to TRBD2 covers 14 bases. CDR3 length: 15 residues. The germline gives CDR1 LGHNA, CDR2 YSLEER. Unmatched junction bases numbered 10, after V lost 5 bases and J lost 13 bases. The CDR3 region has the DNA TGCGCCAGCAGCGCGGGACTAGCGGGAGCCCCCTTCCAGTTCTTC. Encoded protein: CASSAGLAGAPFQFF.

The chain recombines TRBV10-2 with TRBJ2-2; D is unresolved. V was shortened by 4 bases and J by 4 bases, with 10 bases between the two germline ends. Germline assignment: CDR1 WSHSY and CDR2 SAAADI. The CDR3 covers 14 residues. The CDR3 is CASSASSGTGELFF. The CDR3 DNA follows: TGCGCCAGCAGTGCTTCTAGTGGCACCGGGGAGCTGTTTTTT.

This chain connects TRBV14 to TRBJ1-1, with TRBD1 matching over 7 bases. This CDR3 contains 15 residues. Germline CDR1 is SGHDN and CDR2 is FVKESK. Trimming at V came to 3 bases and at J to 4 bases, leaving 8 bases not matched to a gene. CDR3 residues: CASSHLQGWVTEAFF. The CDR3 DNA reads as TGTGCCAGCAGCCACCTACAGGGGTGGGTCACTGAAGCTTTCTTT.